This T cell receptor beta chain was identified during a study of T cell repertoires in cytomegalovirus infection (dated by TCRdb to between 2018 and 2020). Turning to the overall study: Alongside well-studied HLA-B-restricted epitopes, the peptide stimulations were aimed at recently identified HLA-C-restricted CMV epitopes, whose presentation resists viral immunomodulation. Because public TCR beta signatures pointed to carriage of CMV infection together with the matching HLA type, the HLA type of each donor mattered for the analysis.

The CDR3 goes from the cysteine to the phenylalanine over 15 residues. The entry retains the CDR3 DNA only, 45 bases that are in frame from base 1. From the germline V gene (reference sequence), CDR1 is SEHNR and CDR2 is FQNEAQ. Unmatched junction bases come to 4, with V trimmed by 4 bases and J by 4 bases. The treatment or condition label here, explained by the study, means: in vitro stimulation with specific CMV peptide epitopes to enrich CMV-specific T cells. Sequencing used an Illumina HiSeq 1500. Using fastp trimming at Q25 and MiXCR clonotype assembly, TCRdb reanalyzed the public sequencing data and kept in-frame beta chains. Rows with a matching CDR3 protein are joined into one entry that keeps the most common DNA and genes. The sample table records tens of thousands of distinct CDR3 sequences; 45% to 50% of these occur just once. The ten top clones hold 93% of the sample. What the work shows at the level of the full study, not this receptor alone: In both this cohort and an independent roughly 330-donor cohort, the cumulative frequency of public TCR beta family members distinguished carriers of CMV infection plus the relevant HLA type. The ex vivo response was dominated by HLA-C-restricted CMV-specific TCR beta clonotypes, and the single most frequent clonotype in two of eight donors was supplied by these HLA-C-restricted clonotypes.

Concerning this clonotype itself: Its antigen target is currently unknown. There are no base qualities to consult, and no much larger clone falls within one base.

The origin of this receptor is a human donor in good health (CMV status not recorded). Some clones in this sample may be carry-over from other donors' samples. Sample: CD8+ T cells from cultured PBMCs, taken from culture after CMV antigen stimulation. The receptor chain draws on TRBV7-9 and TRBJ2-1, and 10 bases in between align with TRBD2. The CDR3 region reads CASSSPSGSYNEQFF. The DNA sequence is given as TGTGCCAGCAGCTCACCTAGCGGGAGTTACAATGAGCAGTTCTTC.